These T cell receptor beta chains were read from a single sample in a study of T cell responses to AZD1222 COVID-19 vaccine. Produced via immunoSEQ multiplex PCR; TCRdb's table is partial and in-frame only. The table has roughly 100,000 clones, around 76% seen once. The source material was peripheral blood, sampled on day 0 of AZD1222 vaccination. The source is an adult in good health. CDR3s include the opening cysteine and the closing phenylalanine or tryptophan. Each record gives: V gene, J gene, clone size, D gene, CDR3 protein, CDR3 DNA. The D gene is left open where the match is weak. Only part of the rows carry a size: once, few, many, or a class if the clone is expanded.

V gene: TRBV4-3; J gene: TRBJ2-1; clone size: NA; D gene: TRBD1; CDR3 protein: CASSQDWGRGNEQFF; CDR3 DNA: TGCGCCAGCAGCCAAGATTGGGGCAGGGGGAATGAGCAGTTCTTC
V gene: TRBV15; J gene: TRBJ1-2; clone size: NA; D gene: NA; CDR3 protein: CATSRDRRVGGYTF; CDR3 DNA: TGTGCCACCAGCAGAGATCGCAGGGTCGGGGGCTACACCTTC
V gene: TRBV5-1; J gene: TRBJ2-7; clone size: NA; D gene: NA; CDR3 protein: CASQRGGDSYEQYF; CDR3 DNA: TGCGCCAGCCAAAGGGGGGGCGACTCCTACGAGCAGTACTTC
V gene: TRBV5-1; J gene: TRBJ2-7; clone size: NA; D gene: NA; CDR3 protein: CASSLGAGTYEQYF; CDR3 DNA: TGCGCCAGCAGCTTGGGGGCAGGCACCTACGAGCAGTACTTC
V gene: TRBV6-1; J gene: TRBJ2-1; clone size: once; D gene: TRBD1; CDR3 protein: CASREMSGGFYNEQFF; CDR3 DNA: TGTGCCAGCAGAGAAATGTCAGGGGGCTTCTACAATGAGCAGTTCTTC
V gene: TRBV4-3; J gene: TRBJ2-2; clone size: NA; D gene: TRBD1; CDR3 protein: CASSQGPGQGDTGELFF; CDR3 DNA: TGCGCCAGCAGCCAGGGCCCGGGACAGGGAGACACCGGGGAGCTGTTTTTT
V gene: TRBV10-3; J gene: TRBJ2-1; clone size: NA; D gene: TRBD1; CDR3 protein: CAISELDRAYNEQFF; CDR3 DNA: TGTGCCATCAGTGAGCTCGACAGGGCCTACAATGAGCAGTTCTTC
V gene: TRBV9; J gene: TRBJ1-3; clone size: NA; D gene: NA; CDR3 protein: CASSVEGTAYSGNTIYF; CDR3 DNA: TGTGCCAGCAGCGTAGAGGGGACGGCGTACTCTGGAAACACCATATATTTT
V gene: TRBV19; J gene: TRBJ1-1; clone size: NA; D gene: TRBD1; CDR3 protein: CASSIRTGGVLVTEAFF; CDR3 DNA: TGTGCCAGTAGTATCCGGACAGGGGGGGTATTGGTCACTGAAGCTTTCTTT
V gene: TRBV4-3; J gene: TRBJ1-2; clone size: NA; D gene: NA; CDR3 protein: CASSQEAFGGNYGYTF; CDR3 DNA: TGCGCCAGCAGCCAAGAGGCGTTCGGGGGAAACTATGGCTACACCTTC
V gene: TRBV7-2; J gene: TRBJ1-4; clone size: NA; D gene: TRBD1; CDR3 protein: CASSLSRGPNEKLFF; CDR3 DNA: TGTGCCAGCAGCTTATCCAGGGGGCCCAATGAAAAACTGTTTTTT
V gene: TRBV29-1; J gene: TRBJ1-1; clone size: NA; D gene: TRBD1; CDR3 protein: CSHSAGQRNTEAFF; CDR3 DNA: TGCAGCCATTCTGCGGGACAGAGGAACACTGAAGCTTTCTTT
V gene: TRBV10-3; J gene: TRBJ1-3; clone size: NA; D gene: TRBD1; CDR3 protein: CAIRGDSSGNTIYF; CDR3 DNA: TGTGCCATCAGGGGGGACAGCTCTGGAAACACCATATATTTT
V gene: TRBV2; J gene: TRBJ2-1; clone size: NA; D gene: TRBD2; CDR3 protein: CASSVGLAGGGEQFF; CDR3 DNA: TGTGCCAGCAGTGTGGGACTAGCGGGGGGCGGTGAGCAGTTCTTC
V gene: TRBV29-1; J gene: TRBJ1-2; clone size: NA; D gene: NA; CDR3 protein: CSVGLGSYGYTF; CDR3 DNA: TGCAGCGTTGGATTGGGGAGCTATGGCTACACCTTC
V gene: TRBV5-1; J gene: TRBJ1-2; clone size: few; D gene: NA; CDR3 protein: CASFESSYGYTF; CDR3 DNA: TGCGCCAGCTTCGAAAGCTCCTATGGCTACACCTTC
V gene: TRBV7-9; J gene: TRBJ2-2; clone size: NA; D gene: NA; CDR3 protein: CASSAGRVLGELFF; CDR3 DNA: TGTGCCAGCAGCGCCGGACGGGTGCTGGGGGAGCTGTTTTTT
V gene: TRBV11-1; J gene: TRBJ1-1; clone size: NA; D gene: NA; CDR3 protein: CASSPHGVRTEAFF; CDR3 DNA: TGTGCCAGCAGCCCCCACGGAGTAAGAACTGAAGCTTTCTTT
V gene: TRBV6-4; J gene: TRBJ2-5; clone size: NA; D gene: NA; CDR3 protein: CASSALFKGGEGETQYF; CDR3 DNA: TGTGCCAGCAGTGCCCTCTTCAAGGGGGGCGAAGGGGAGACCCAGTACTTC
V gene: TRBV6-2/TRBV6-3; J gene: TRBJ1-1; clone size: NA; D gene: NA; CDR3 protein: CASSYLRGAVAFF; CDR3 DNA: TGTGCCAGCAGTTACCTCCGGGGGGCTGTAGCTTTCTTT
V gene: TRBV12-5; J gene: TRBJ1-5; clone size: NA; D gene: NA; CDR3 protein: CASGKTGGPQHF; CDR3 DNA: TGTGCTAGTGGTAAAACAGGTGGGCCCCAGCATTTT
V gene: TRBV12-5; J gene: TRBJ1-5; clone size: NA; D gene: NA; CDR3 protein: CASGLAPRGTLYSNQPQHF; CDR3 DNA: TGTGCTAGTGGTTTGGCCCCCCGGGGGACACTTTATAGCAATCAGCCCCAGCATTTT
V gene: TRBV2; J gene: TRBJ2-3; clone size: NA; D gene: TRBD2; CDR3 protein: CASSGRLAGAGTQYF; CDR3 DNA: TGTGCCAGCAGTGGTAGGCTAGCGGGGGCGGGAACGCAGTATTTT
V gene: TRBV5-4; J gene: TRBJ1-1; clone size: NA; D gene: TRBD1; CDR3 protein: CASSGENRGPMNTEAFF; CDR3 DNA: TGTGCCAGCAGCGGCGAAAACAGGGGGCCCATGAACACTGAAGCTTTCTTT
V gene: TRBV11-2; J gene: TRBJ2-7; clone size: once; D gene: NA; CDR3 protein: CASSATVTYEQYF; CDR3 DNA: TGTGCCAGCAGCGCGACGGTAACCTACGAGCAGTACTTC
V gene: TRBV11-3; J gene: TRBJ1-1; clone size: NA; D gene: NA; CDR3 protein: CASSLMYDTEAFF; CDR3 DNA: TGTGCCAGCAGCTTAATGTATGACACTGAAGCTTTCTTT
V gene: TRBV7-2; J gene: TRBJ1-2; clone size: NA; D gene: NA; CDR3 protein: CASSSLGSSYGYTF; CDR3 DNA: TGTGCCAGCAGCTCCCTGGGGTCCTCCTATGGCTACACCTTC
V gene: TRBV6-6; J gene: TRBJ2-4; clone size: NA; D gene: TRBD1; CDR3 protein: CASSPGGSGENIQYF; CDR3 DNA: TGTGCCAGCAGTCCAGGGGGCTCGGGCGAAAACATTCAGTACTTC
V gene: TRBV9; J gene: TRBJ2-7; clone size: NA; D gene: NA; CDR3 protein: CASSVVEVSYEQYF; CDR3 DNA: TGTGCCAGCAGCGTAGTCGAGGTTTCCTACGAGCAGTACTTC
V gene: TRBV13; J gene: TRBJ1-4; clone size: NA; D gene: NA; CDR3 protein: CASSLWLDNEKLFF; CDR3 DNA: TGTGCCAGCAGCTTATGGTTGGACAATGAAAAACTGTTTTTT
V gene: TRBV21-1; J gene: TRBJ1-2; clone size: NA; D gene: NA; CDR3 protein: CASPGSYGYTF; CDR3 DNA: TGTGCCAGCCCGGGAAGCTATGGCTACACCTTC
V gene: TRBV4-3; J gene: TRBJ2-1; clone size: NA; D gene: NA; CDR3 protein: CASSQGWGSNEQFF; CDR3 DNA: TGCGCCAGCAGCCAAGGCTGGGGGTCCAATGAGCAGTTCTTC
V gene: TRBV7-2; J gene: TRBJ2-2; clone size: NA; D gene: TRBD2; CDR3 protein: CASSFGKRGGAPGELFF; CDR3 DNA: TGTGCCAGCAGCTTTGGGAAGCGGGGCGGGGCCCCCGGGGAGCTGTTTTTT
V gene: TRBV14; J gene: TRBJ1-1; clone size: NA; D gene: NA; CDR3 protein: CASKDGDSTEAFF; CDR3 DNA: TGTGCCAGCAAGGATGGAGACTCTACTGAAGCTTTCTTT
V gene: TRBV2; J gene: TRBJ2-5; clone size: once; D gene: NA; CDR3 protein: CASSEGMQAAGWTQYF; CDR3 DNA: TGTGCCAGCAGTGAAGGGATGCAGGCCGCAGGGTGGACCCAGTACTTC
V gene: TRBV3-1/TRBV3-2; J gene: TRBJ2-2; clone size: NA; D gene: TRBD2; CDR3 protein: CASSQSGLAGFTGELFF; CDR3 DNA: TGTGCCAGCAGCCAATCGGGACTAGCGGGGTTCACCGGGGAGCTGTTTTTT
V gene: TRBV6-2/TRBV6-3; J gene: TRBJ1-1; clone size: NA; D gene: NA; CDR3 protein: CASSRSFAEAFF; CDR3 DNA: TGTGCCAGCAGCCGGTCCTTCGCTGAAGCTTTCTTT
V gene: TRBV7-9; J gene: TRBJ1-1; clone size: NA; D gene: TRBD1; CDR3 protein: CASSLRWTGLTEAFF; CDR3 DNA: TGTGCCAGCAGCCTCCGCTGGACAGGGCTCACTGAAGCTTTCTTT
V gene: TRBV4-2; J gene: TRBJ2-1; clone size: NA; D gene: NA; CDR3 protein: CASSQGRGGSYNEQFF; CDR3 DNA: TGTGCCAGCAGCCAAGGAAGGGGAGGCTCCTACAATGAGCAGTTCTTC
V gene: TRBV7-7; J gene: TRBJ1-1; clone size: NA; D gene: NA; CDR3 protein: CASSRVKIGSLDTEAFF; CDR3 DNA: TGTGCCAGCAGTAGAGTTAAAATAGGCTCTTTGGACACTGAAGCTTTCTTT
V gene: TRBV29-1; J gene: TRBJ2-7; clone size: NA; D gene: NA; CDR3 protein: CSVEDSGLRGEQYF; CDR3 DNA: TGCAGCGTTGAAGATTCTGGTCTAAGGGGCGAGCAGTACTTC
V gene: TRBV2; J gene: TRBJ1-1; clone size: NA; D gene: NA; CDR3 protein: CASSGRVADTEAFF; CDR3 DNA: TGTGCCAGCAGTGGCAGGGTAGCGGACACTGAAGCTTTCTTT
V gene: TRBV5-1; J gene: TRBJ2-7; clone size: NA; D gene: TRBD1; CDR3 protein: CASSQQAGGYEQYF; CDR3 DNA: TGCGCCAGCAGCCAGCAGGCAGGGGGCTACGAGCAGTACTTC
V gene: TRBV13; J gene: TRBJ2-7; clone size: NA; D gene: TRBD2; CDR3 protein: CASSLGTSLGGPNSYEQYF; CDR3 DNA: TGTGCCAGCAGCTTAGGTACTTCCCTGGGAGGGCCAAACTCCTACGAGCAGTACTTC